A single sample gave rise to the 29 T cell receptor beta chains below, sequenced in a study of shared clonotypes between healthy human individuals. In the naive CD8 group, cells lacked CD45RO and were positively selected for CCR7, so terminally differentiated effector memory CD45RA+ cells were left out. Data came from immunoSEQ multiplex PCR; TCRdb stores just in-frame clones and leaves some out. Of 600,000 or so clones detected, approximately 95% appear once; the ten largest clones hold about 0.11%. The sample comprised naive CD8+ T cells sorted from blood. Receptors were obtained from a woman in her twenties or thirties in good health.

Concerning this clone: Other DNA sequences of this sample code for an identical CDR3. This sequence joins TRBV5-1 and TRBJ2-7, with 8 bases fitting TRBD1. V was clipped by 0 bases and J by 2 bases; unmatched bases: 4. In germline, CDR1 is SGHRS, CDR2 YFSETQ. CDR3 length: 15 residues. CDR3 amino acids: CASSLGQGPTYEQYF. The CDR3 bases are TGCGCCAGCAGCTTGGGACAGGGGCCTACCTACGAGCAGTACTTC.

The chain uses TRBV7-6 and TRBJ2-5; D perhaps matches TRBD1 (6 bases). V lost 1 base, J lost 2 bases, and 20 bases lay in between. Germline CDR1 reads SGHVS; CDR2 reads FNYEAQ. The CDR3 length is 18 residues. The CDR3 nucleotides are TGTGCCAGCAGCTTAGATATAAAAATGGGGGCCTTTCAAGAGACCCAGTACTTC. Its translation: CASSLDIKMGAFQETQYF.

The rearrangement uses TRBV7-9 and TRBJ2-7; maybe TRBD2 (6 bases). The CDR3 loop spans 16 amino acids. CDR1 and CDR2 from the germline V gene are SEHNR and FQNEAQ (reference sequence). The V end lost 4 bases, the J end lost 6 bases, and 22 bases lay between the germline ends. As DNA, the CDR3 is TGTGCCAGCAGCTCAACGACGGGGGAGAGCCGCTTCGAGCAGTACTTC. It encodes CASSSTTGESRFEQYF.

The chain combines TRBV5-1 with TRBJ2-7, with a weak D call TRBD2 (5 bases). Trimming took off 2 bases at V and 3 bases at J, with 15 bases between the two ends. Germline V gene sequence: CDR1 SGHRS, CDR2 YFSETQ. The CDR3 covers 15 residues. The CDR3 DNA follows: TGCGCCAGCAGCTTAGTGTCGGACTCTAGCTACGAGCAGTACTTC. This translates into CASSLVSDSSYEQYF.

This clone was observed a few times. The chain employs TRBV14 and TRBJ1-1, with D maybe TRBD1 (5 bases). CDR3 size: 12 residues. Germline V CDR1 and CDR2: SGHDN, FVKESK. Trimming shortened V by 1 base and J by 8 bases, and 8 bases separated the two germline ends. CDR3 in DNA: TGTGCCAGCAGCCAAGGAGGGGACGAAGCTTTCTTT. Translation: CASSQGGDEAFF.

V and J are TRBV27 and TRBJ2-2; 10 nucleotides line up with TRBD1. V dropped 5 bases and J dropped 6; count of bases not matched to a gene: 6. Germline assignment: CDR1 MNHEY and CDR2 SMNVEV (reference sequence). The CDR3 length is 15 residues. The CDR3 bases are TGTGCCAGCAGTAGACAGGGGGCGCGATCCGGGGAGCTGTTTTTT. Encoded protein: CASSRQGARSGELFF.

This chain joins TRBV10-3 and TRBJ2-3, with 14 bases that match TRBD2. The CDR3 totals 18 residues. Trimming removed 4 bases from V and 3 bases from J; junction bases left unmatched: 9. In germline, CDR1 is ENHRY, CDR2 SYGVKD. The CDR3 loop reads CAISVSPGLAGGTDTQYF. The CDR3 DNA reads as TGTGCCATCAGTGTTTCCCCCGGACTAGCGGGAGGAACAGATACGCAGTATTTT.

The chain links TRBV7-9 to TRBJ2-7; TRBD2 matches 13 bases. Germline V CDR1 and CDR2: SEHNR, FQNEAQ (reference sequence). This CDR3 spans 15 amino acids. Trimming removed 5 bases from V and 6 bases from J; junction bases left unmatched: 7. The CDR3 here is CASSPGGTSGAEQYF. The CDR3 DNA reads TGTGCCAGCAGCCCGGGCGGGACTAGCGGGGCCGAGCAGTACTTC.

The CDR3 sequence is CASSLGTSRSYEQYF. CDR3 sequence (DNA): TGTGCCAGCAGCTTAGGTACTTCACGTTCCTACGAGCAGTACTTC. The chain has TRBV7-2 and TRBJ2-7; no reliable D call. Germline CDR1 and CDR2: SGHTA and FQGNSA. The CDR3 has 15 residues. Trimming pared 1 base from V and 1 base from J, leaving 11 bases between. Drawing the rest from reference TRBV7-2 and TRBJ2-7, the complete variable domain is GAGVSQSPSNKVTEKGKDVELRCDPISGHTALYWYRQSLGQGLEFLIYFQGNSAPDKSGLPSDRFSAERTGGSVSTLTIQRTQQEDSAVYLCASSLGTSRSYEQYFGPGTRLTVT.

This rearrangement joins TRBV29-1 to TRBJ2-5, with D hard to call. The germline gives CDR1 SQVTM, CDR2 ANQGSEA. Trimming pared 1 base from V and 2 bases from J, leaving 17 bases between. This CDR3 is 16 amino acids long. The CDR3 spells CSVEVSDVGLQETQYF. In DNA, the CDR3 is TGCAGCGTTGAAGTCTCTGACGTGGGATTACAAGAGACCCAGTACTTC.

The chain carries TRBV6-1 and TRBJ2-7; D not certain. The CDR3 has 15 residues. Trimming pared 3 bases from V and 4 bases from J, leaving 16 bases between. CDR1 is MNHNS, CDR2 SASEGT, per germline. Here the CDR3 reads CASSDHGGFTYEQYF. The CDR3 bases are TGTGCCAGCAGTGACCACGGCGGCTTCACTTACGAGCAGTACTTC.

This clone was seen a single time. V gene TRBV19 combines with J gene TRBJ1-1; 9 bases are shared with TRBD1. Germline V CDR1 and CDR2: LNHDA, SQIVND (reference sequence). V trimming: 5 bases; J trimming: 4 bases; junction bases outside the gene matches: 5. The CDR3 spans 14 residues. The CDR3 coding sequence is TGTGCCAGTAGTCCCCGGGACAGGGTCACTGAAGCTTTCTTT. Translation gives CASSPRDRVTEAFF.

Concerning this clone itself: Other DNA sequences in this sample translate to the same CDR3. The chain carries TRBV27 and TRBJ2-7, with D possibly matching TRBD2 (5 bases). This CDR3 region has 14 residues. The germline V gene encodes CDR1 MNHEY and CDR2 SMNVEV (reference sequence). Trimming stripped 2 bases from V and 2 bases from J, with 10 bases between. The DNA of the CDR3 is TGTGCCAGCAGTTTACGAGGGAGCACCTACGAGCAGTACTTC. It encodes CASSLRGSTYEQYF.

This chain connects TRBV5-4 to TRBJ2-2, with TRBD1 matching 10 bases. Trimming took 0 bases from V and 7 from J; bases not matched to a gene: 9. Germline V lookup: CDR1 SGHNT, CDR2 YYREEE (reference sequence). There are 17 residues in the CDR3. The CDR3 nucleotides are TGTGCCAGCAGCTTGGAGGGGACAGGGGTATTGAACGGGGAGCTGTTTTTT. Protein product: CASSLEGTGVLNGELFF.

This rearrangement joins TRBV4-1 to TRBJ2-7; 7 bases are shared with TRBD2. V was pared by 0 bases and J by 5 bases, with 7 bases of the junction left unmatched. The length of the CDR3 is 15 residues. Germline V gene sequence: CDR1 MGHRA, CDR2 YSYEKL. CDR3 nucleotides: TGCGCCAGCAGCCAAGATGAGGCGGGAGCGGACGAGCAGTACTTC. It is translated as CASSQDEAGADEQYF.

On this clone: An end of the junction differs from the germline gene, which may be a read error. V is TRBV5-5 and J is TRBJ1-2; D may be TRBD1 (5 bases). From germline, CDR1 is SGHKS and CDR2 YYEKEE (reference sequence). This CDR3 region has 15 residues. CDR3 sequence reads: CATSLTALTNYGYTF. CDR3 bases: TGTGCCACCAGCTTGACAGCGCTGACCAACTATGGCTACACCTTC.

The CDR3 loop is CASSLARKDYGYTF. In DNA, the CDR3 is TGTGCCAGCAGCTTGGCCCGGAAGGACTATGGCTACACCTTC. The chain links TRBV5-6 to TRBJ1-2; D remains unclear. The V gene's germline CDR1 is SGHDT and CDR2 YYEEEE. V lost 0 bases and J 3 bases, leaving 9 bases between the germline ends. CDR3 length: 14 amino acids. The full variable domain, with the rest looked up from reference TRBV5-6 and TRBJ1-2, is DAGVTQSPTHLIKTRGQQVTLRCSPKSGHDTVSWYQQALGQGPQFIFQYYEEEERQRGNFPDRFSGHQFPNYSSELNVNALLLGDSALYLCASSLARKDYGYTFGSGTRLTVV.

This clone was observed once. This chain connects TRBV6-1 to TRBJ2-7, with TRBD1 identical over 12 bases. After removal of 10 bases from V and 5 bases from J, the junction contained 6 bases not matched to a gene. This CDR3 comprises 13 residues. Germline lookup yields CDR1 MNHNS and CDR2 SASEGT. CDR3 in DNA: TGTGCCATTCCGGGACAGGGGGCGGACGAGCAGTACTTC. It is translated as CAIPGQGADEQYF.

The rearrangement links TRBV6-4 to TRBJ2-3, with 8 positions matching TRBD2. Germline V lookup: CDR1 MRHNA, CDR2 SNTAGT. After removal of 4 bases from V and 0 bases from J, the junction contained 0 bases not matched to a gene. The CDR3 extends over 14 amino acids. In DNA, the CDR3 is TGTGCCAGCAGTGTAGCGGGGAGCACAGATACGCAGTATTTT. It specifies CASSVAGSTDTQYF.

The V gene is TRBV19, the J gene TRBJ2-1; 9 positions match TRBD2. CDR1 and CDR2 (germline): LNHDA, SQIVND (reference sequence). The V and J ends lost 5 bases and 8 bases, in that order; junction bases with no gene match: 10. The CDR3 extends over 15 amino acids. Here the CDR3 DNA reads TGTGCCAGTAGTTTTGCTGGACTAGCGCTGGATGAGCAGTTCTTC. Translation: CASSFAGLALDEQFF.

The rearrangement links TRBV28 to TRBJ2-1; D remains ambiguous. CDR1 and CDR2 from the germline V gene are MDHEN and SYDVKM. This CDR3 is 15 amino acids long. V lost 4 bases to trimming and J lost 8 bases, with 18 bases between them. The CDR3 sequence is CASSSDLWRSHEQFF. CDR3 nucleotides: TGTGCCAGCAGTTCCGACCTGTGGCGGTCCCATGAGCAGTTCTTC. The full variable domain, rest sourced from reference TRBV28 and TRBJ2-1, is DVKVTQSSRYLVKRTGEKVFLECVQDMDHENMFWYRQDPGLGLRLIYFSYDVKMKEKGDIPEGYSVSREKKERFSLILESASTNQTSMYLCASSSDLWRSHEQFFGPGTRLTVL.

The gene calls are TRBV28 and TRBJ2-7; a weak D match, TRBD1 (5 bases). Germline values: CDR1 MDHEN, CDR2 SYDVKM. The ends were cut back, 3 bases at V and 6 bases at J, with 12 bases in the middle. The CDR3 is 13 residues long. CDR3 amino acids: CASSFVQGLEQYF. The CDR3 region has the DNA TGTGCCAGCAGTTTTGTGCAGGGCCTCGAGCAGTACTTC.

This clone was detected only a few times. The J gene is TRBJ1-2, the V gene TRBV27; TRBD1 is a possible D gene (5 bases). Trimming removed 4 bases from V and 5 bases from J, with 11 bases in between. Per germline, CDR1 MNHEY and CDR2 SMNVEV (reference sequence). This CDR3 contains 13 residues. CDR3 protein: CASSSRVEYGYTF. For the CDR3, the DNA is TGTGCCAGCAGTTCCAGGGTAGAGTATGGCTACACCTTC.

This rearrangement joins TRBV7-9 to TRBJ2-5; D uncertain. The DNA end lines up better with TRBJ2-7; the J call may be wrong. Germline V CDR1 and CDR2: SEHNR, FQNEAQ (reference sequence). The CDR3 spans 13 residues. The CDR3 sequence: CASEPASSYEQYF. In DNA, the CDR3 is TGTGCCAGCGAGCCGGCCAGCTCCTACGAGCAGTACTTC.

The rearrangement uses TRBV27 and TRBJ2-7; TRBD2 matches at 7 bases. After removal of 3 bases from V and 12 bases from J, the junction contained 5 bases not matched to a gene. The CDR3 consists of 11 residues. Looked up from germline, CDR1 is MNHEY and CDR2 is SMNVEV (reference sequence). The CDR3 nucleotides read TGTGCCAGCAGTTTTGGCGGGAGCACGTACTTC. Translation gives CASSFGGSTYF.

V is TRBV4-1 and J is TRBJ2-7; D is unclear. CDR3 length equals 11 residues. V lost 3 bases and J 7 bases, leaving 7 bases between the germline ends. Germline lookup yields CDR1 MGHRA and CDR2 YSYEKL. In nucleotides, the CDR3 is TGCGCCAGCAGCCACGGCTCAGAGCAGTACTTC. It specifies CASSHGSEQYF.

The gene calls are TRBV4-1 and TRBJ1-2; TRBD1 is a possible D gene (6 bases). Trimming cost V 0 bases and J 8 bases, with 19 bases left between them. The CDR3 loop spans 16 amino acids. CDR1 is MGHRA and CDR2 is YSYEKL in the germline V gene. The CDR3 DNA reads as TGCGCCAGCAGCCAAGATAGTATCCAGGGGATCTTCGGCTACACCTTC. It codes for CASSQDSIQGIFGYTF.

As regards this clone: Relative to the germline gene, one junction end is altered; a read error may explain this. This chain connects TRBV27 to TRBJ2-7; 7 nucleotides agree with TRBD2. The CDR3 extends over 14 amino acids. In germline, CDR1 is MNHEY, CDR2 SMNVEV (reference sequence). DNA of the CDR3: TGTGCCAGCAGTTTCAGCGGGAACTCCCACGAGCAGTACTTC. Residues: CASSFSGNSHEQYF.

As regards this clone: This same CDR3 is encoded by further DNA sequences in the sample. This chain connects TRBV6-5 to TRBJ2-7, with D unresolved. Germline assignment: CDR1 MNHEY and CDR2 SVGAGI. The CDR3 is 13 amino acids. V lost 2 bases to trimming and J lost 1 base, with 6 bases between them. The CDR3 loop is CASSYGTSYEQYF. The CDR3 nucleotides are TGTGCCAGCAGTTACGGAACGTCCTACGAGCAGTACTTC.